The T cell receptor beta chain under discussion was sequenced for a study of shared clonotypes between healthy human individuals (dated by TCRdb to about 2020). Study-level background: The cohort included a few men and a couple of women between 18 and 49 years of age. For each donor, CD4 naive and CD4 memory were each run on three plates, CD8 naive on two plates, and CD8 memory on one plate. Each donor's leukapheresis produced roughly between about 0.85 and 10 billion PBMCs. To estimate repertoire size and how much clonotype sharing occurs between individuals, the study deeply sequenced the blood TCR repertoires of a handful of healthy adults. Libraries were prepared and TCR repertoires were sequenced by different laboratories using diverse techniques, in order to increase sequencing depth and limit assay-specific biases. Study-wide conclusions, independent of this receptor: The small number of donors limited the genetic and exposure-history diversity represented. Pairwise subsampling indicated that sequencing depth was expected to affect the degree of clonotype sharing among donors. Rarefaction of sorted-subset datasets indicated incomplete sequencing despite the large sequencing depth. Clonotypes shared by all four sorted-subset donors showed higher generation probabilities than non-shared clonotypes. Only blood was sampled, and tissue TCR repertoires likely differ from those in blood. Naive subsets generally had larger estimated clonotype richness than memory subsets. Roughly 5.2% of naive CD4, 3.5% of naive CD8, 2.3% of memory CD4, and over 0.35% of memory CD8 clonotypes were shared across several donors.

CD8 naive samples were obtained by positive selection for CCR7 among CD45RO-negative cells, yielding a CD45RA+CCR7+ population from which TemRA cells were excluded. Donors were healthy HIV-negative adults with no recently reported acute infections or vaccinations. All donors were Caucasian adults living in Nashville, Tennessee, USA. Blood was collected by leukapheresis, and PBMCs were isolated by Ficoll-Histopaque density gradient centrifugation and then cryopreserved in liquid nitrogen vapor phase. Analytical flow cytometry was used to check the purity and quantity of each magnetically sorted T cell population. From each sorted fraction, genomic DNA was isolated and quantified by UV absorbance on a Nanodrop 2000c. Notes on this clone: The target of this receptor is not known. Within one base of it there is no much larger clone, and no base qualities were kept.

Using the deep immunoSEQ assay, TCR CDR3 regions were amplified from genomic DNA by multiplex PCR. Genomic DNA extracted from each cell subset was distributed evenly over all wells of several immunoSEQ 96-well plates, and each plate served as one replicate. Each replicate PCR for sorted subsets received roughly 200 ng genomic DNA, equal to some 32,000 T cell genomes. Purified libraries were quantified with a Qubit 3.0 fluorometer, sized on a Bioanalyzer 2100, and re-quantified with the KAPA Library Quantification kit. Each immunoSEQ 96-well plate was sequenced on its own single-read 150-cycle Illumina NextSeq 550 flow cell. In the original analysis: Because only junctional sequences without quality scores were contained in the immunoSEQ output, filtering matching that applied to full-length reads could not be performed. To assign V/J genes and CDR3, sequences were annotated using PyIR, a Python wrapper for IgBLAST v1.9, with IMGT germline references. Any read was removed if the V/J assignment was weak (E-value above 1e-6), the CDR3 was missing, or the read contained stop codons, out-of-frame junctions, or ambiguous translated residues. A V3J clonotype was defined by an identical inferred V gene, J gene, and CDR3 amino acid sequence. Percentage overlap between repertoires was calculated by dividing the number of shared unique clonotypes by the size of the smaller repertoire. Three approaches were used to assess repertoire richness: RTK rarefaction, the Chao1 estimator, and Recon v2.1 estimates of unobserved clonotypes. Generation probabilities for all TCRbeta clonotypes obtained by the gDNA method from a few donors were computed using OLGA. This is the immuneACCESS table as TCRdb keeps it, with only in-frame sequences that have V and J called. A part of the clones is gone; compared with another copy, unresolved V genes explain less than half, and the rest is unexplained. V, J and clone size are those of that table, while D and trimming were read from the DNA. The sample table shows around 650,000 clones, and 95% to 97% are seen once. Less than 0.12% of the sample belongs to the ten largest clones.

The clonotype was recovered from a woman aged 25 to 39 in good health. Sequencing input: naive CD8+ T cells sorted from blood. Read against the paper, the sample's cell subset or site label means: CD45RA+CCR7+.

The CDR3 protein sequence reads: CASSTKTLGRGGGNTIYF. The nucleotides are TGTGCCAGCAGTACTAAGACCCTGGGCAGGGGGGGCGGAAACACCATATATTTT. Here the chain combines TRBV28 and TRBJ1-3, and 7 junctional nucleotides match TRBD1. For this chain, trimming is 5 bases at the V end and 4 bases at the J end, and the number of junction bases without a gene match is 17. The CDR3, from cysteine to phenylalanine, totals 18 residues. Of the read, only the CDR3 DNA is kept; its 54 bases are in frame from base 1. CDR1 and CDR2 are read off the germline V gene as MDHEN and SYDVKM. Beyond the CDR3, the reference TRBV28 and TRBJ1-3 genes provide the residues; the full variable domain reads: DVKVTQSSRYLVKRTGEKVFLECVQDMDHENMFWYRQDPGLGLRLIYFSYDVKMKEKGDIPEGYSVSREKKERFSLILESASTNQTSMYLCASSTKTLGRGGGNTIYFGEGSWLTVV.